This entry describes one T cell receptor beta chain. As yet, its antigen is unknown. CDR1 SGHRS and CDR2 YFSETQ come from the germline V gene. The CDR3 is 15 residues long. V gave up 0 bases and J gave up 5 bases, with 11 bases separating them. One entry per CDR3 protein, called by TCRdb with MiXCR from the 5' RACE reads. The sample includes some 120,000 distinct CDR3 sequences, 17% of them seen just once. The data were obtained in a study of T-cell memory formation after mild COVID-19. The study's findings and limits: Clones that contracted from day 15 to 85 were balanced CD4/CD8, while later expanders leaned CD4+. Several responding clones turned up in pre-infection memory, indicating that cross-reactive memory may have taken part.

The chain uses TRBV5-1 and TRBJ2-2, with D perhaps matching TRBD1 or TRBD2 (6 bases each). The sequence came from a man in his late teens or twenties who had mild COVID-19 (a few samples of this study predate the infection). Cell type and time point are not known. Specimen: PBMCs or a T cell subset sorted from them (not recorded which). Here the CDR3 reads CASSLAQGRTGELFF. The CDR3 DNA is TGCGCCAGCAGCTTGGCCCAGGGGAGGACCGGGGAGCTGTTTTTT.